This record covers a single TCR beta chain. Its antigen is unknown. These data originate in a study of identifying expanded T cells in peripheral blood. Study-wide findings and caveats: Clone count variance between roughly 2-week samples rose with total template count. Technical replicates showed roughly 1.2 changed clones; approximately two weeks roughly 18; four weeks 19.

The V gene's germline CDR1 is MNHNS and CDR2 SASEGT. The length of the CDR3 is 15 residues. V lost 1 base and J lost 5; bases outside the gene matches: 5. Repertoires were generated with immunoSEQ multiplex PCR, while TCRdb's copy carries only in-frame clones and drops some. The profile covers 95,000 to 100,000 clones, with 70% to 90% appearing a single time and roughly a sixth taken by the ten largest. V is TRBV6-1 and J is TRBJ1-2, with 9 bases that match TRBD1. Sequenced input: blood. The sequence derives from a person between 18 and 75 years old in good health. In nucleotides, the CDR3 is TGTGCCAGCAGTGAAGTCGTCGGGACAGGGTATGGCTACACCTTC. Translating gives CASSEVVGTGYGYTF.